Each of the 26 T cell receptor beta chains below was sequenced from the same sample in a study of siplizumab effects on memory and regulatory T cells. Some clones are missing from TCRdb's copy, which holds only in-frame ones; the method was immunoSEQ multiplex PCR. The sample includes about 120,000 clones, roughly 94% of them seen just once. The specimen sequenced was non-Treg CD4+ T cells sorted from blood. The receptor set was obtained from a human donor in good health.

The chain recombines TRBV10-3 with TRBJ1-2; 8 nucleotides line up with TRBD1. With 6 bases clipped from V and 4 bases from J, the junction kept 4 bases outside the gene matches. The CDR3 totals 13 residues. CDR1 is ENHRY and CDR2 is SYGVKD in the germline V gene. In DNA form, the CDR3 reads TGTGCCATCAGCGACAGGGGCGTCTATGGCTACACCTTC. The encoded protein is CAISDRGVYGYTF.

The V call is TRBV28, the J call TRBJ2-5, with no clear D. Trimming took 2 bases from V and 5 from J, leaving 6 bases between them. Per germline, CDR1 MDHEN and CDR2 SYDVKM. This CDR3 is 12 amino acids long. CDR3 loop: CASSLVLETQYF. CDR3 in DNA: TGTGCCAGCAGTTTAGTCCTCGAGACCCAGTACTTC.

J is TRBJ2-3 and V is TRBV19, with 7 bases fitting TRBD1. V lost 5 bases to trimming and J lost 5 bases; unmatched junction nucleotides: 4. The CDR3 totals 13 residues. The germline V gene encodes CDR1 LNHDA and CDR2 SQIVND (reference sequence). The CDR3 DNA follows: TGTGCCAGTAGTCGACAGGGAAGAGATACGCAGTATTTT. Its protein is CASSRQGRDTQYF.

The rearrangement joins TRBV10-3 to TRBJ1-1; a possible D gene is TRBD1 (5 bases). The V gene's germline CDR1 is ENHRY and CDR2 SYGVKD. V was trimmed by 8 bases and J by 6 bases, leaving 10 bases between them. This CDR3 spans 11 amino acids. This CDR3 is CAIGRGAEAFF. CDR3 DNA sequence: TGTGCCATCGGCCGGGGGGCTGAAGCTTTCTTT.

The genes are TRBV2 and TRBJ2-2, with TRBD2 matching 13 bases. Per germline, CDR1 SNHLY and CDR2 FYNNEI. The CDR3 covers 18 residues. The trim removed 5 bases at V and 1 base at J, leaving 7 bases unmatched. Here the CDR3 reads CASSTSGTSGMNTGELFF. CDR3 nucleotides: TGTGCCAGCAGTACCTCCGGGACTAGCGGGATGAACACCGGGGAGCTGTTTTTT.

The DNA for the CDR3 is TGCGCCAGCAGCTTGGCCAAAAGGTTCCAAGAGACCCAGTACTTC. Protein sequence: CASSLAKRFQETQYF. The J gene is TRBJ2-5, the V gene TRBV5-1; no clear D. From germline, CDR1 is SGHRS and CDR2 YFSETQ. The CDR3 spans 15 residues. V gave up 0 bases and J gave up 1 base, with 10 bases separating them.

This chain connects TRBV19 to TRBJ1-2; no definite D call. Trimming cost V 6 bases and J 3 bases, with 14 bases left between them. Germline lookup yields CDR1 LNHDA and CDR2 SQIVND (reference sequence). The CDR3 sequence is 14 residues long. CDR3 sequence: CASSPRSGYYGYTF. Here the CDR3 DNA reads TGTGCCAGTAGCCCTCGTTCTGGGTACTATGGCTACACCTTC.

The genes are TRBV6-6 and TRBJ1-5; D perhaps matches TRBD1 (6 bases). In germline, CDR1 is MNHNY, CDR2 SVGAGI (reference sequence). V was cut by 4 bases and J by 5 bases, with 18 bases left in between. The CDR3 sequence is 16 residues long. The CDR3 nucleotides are TGTGCCAGCAGTTCCCGGCGGGGGCCTGAATATCAGCCCCAGCATTTT. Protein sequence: CASSSRRGPEYQPQHF.

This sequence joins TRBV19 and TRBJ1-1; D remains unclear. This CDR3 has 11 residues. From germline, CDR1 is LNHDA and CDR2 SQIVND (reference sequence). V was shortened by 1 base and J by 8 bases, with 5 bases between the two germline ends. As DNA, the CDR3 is TGTGCCAGTAGTATAGGACGGGAAGCTTTCTTT. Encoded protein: CASSIGREAFF.

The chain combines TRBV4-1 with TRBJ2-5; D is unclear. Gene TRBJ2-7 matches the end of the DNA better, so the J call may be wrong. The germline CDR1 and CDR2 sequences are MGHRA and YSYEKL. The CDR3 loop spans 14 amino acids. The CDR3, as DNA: TGCGCCAGCAGCCAAGTCCGGTTGACCTACGAGCAGTACTTC. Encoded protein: CASSQVRLTYEQYF.

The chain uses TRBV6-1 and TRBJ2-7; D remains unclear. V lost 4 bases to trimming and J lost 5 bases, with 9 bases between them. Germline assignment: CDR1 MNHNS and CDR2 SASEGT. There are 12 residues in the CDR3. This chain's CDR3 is CASSGDKDEQYF. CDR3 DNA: TGTGCCAGCAGTGGCGACAAGGACGAGCAGTACTTC.

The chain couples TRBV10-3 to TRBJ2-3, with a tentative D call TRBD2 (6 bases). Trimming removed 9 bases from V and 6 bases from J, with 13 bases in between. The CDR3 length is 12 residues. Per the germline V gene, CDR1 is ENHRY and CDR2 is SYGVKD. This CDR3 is CAIARGADTQYF. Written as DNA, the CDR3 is TGTGCCATAGCGCGGGGCGCGGATACGCAGTATTTT.

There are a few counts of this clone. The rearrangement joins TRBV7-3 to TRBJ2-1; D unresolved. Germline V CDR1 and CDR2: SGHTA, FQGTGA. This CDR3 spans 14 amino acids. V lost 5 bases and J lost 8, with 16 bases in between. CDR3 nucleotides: TGTGCCAGCAGCCCGGGTAGGGTTTCGCATGAGCAGTTCTTC. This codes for CASSPGRVSHEQFF.

Written as DNA, the CDR3 is TGTGCCAGTAGTATAGTATATGATAGGGGCCGGAACACTGAAGCTTTCTTT. Its translation is CASSIVYDRGRNTEAFF. V gene TRBV19 combines with J gene TRBJ1-1, with D possibly being TRBD1 (5 bases). The CDR3 loop spans 17 amino acids. Germline V gene lookup returns CDR1 LNHDA and CDR2 SQIVND (reference sequence). The V and J ends lost 1 base and 1 base respectively, with 16 bases between them.

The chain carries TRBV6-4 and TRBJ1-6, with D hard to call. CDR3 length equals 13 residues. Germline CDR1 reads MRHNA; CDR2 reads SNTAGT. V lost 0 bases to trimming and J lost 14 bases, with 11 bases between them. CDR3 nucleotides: TGTGCCAGCAGTGACTCGCAATGGTCAACCCTCCACTTT. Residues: CASSDSQWSTLHF.

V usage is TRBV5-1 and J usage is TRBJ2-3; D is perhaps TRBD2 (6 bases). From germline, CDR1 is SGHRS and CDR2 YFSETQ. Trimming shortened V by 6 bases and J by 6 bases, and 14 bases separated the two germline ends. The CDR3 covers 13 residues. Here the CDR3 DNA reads TGCGCCAGCACCTGGGGGGTGACGGATACGCAGTATTTT. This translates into CASTWGVTDTQYF. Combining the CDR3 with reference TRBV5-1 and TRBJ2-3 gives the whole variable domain KAGVTQTPRYLIKTRGQQVTLSCSPISGHRSVSWYQQTPGQGLQFLFEYFSETQRNKGNFPGRFSGRQFSNSRSEMNVSTLELGDSALYLCASTWGVTDTQYFGPGTRLTVL.

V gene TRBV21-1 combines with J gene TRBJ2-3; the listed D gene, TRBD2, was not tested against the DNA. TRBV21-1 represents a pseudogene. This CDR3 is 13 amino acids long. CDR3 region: CASSKGKGLAKYF. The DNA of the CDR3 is TGTGCCAGCAGCAAAGGGAAGGGACTAGCGAAGTATTTT.

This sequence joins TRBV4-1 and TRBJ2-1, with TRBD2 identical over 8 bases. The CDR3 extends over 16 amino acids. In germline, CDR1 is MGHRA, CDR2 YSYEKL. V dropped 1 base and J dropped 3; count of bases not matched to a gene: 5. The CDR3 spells CASSQGGGRFYNEQFF. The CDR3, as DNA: TGCGCCAGCAGCCAAGGGGGCGGGAGGTTCTACAATGAGCAGTTCTTC.

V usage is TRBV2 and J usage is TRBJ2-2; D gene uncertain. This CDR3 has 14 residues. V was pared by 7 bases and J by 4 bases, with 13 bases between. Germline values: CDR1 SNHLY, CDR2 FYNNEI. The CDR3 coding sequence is TGTGCCAGCACCCAGGTCCTGGGCACCGGGGAGCTGTTTTTT. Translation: CASTQVLGTGELFF. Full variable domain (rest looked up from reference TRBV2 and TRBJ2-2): EPEVTQTPSHQVTQMGQEVILRCVPISNHLYFYWYRQILGQKVEFLVSFYNNEISEKSEIFDDQFSVERPDGSNFTLKIRSTKLEDSAMYFCASTQVLGTGELFFGEGSRLTVL.

Written as DNA, the CDR3 is TGTGCCAGCAGCCTTCCAAAGCGGGTCCTAACGGTCTATGGCTACACCTTC. Protein sequence: CASSLPKRVLTVYGYTF. The chain employs TRBV27 and TRBJ1-2; no clear D gene. CDR3 length: 17 amino acids. Per germline, CDR1 MNHEY and CDR2 SMNVEV (reference sequence). The ends were cut back, 6 bases at V and 4 bases at J, with 24 bases in the middle.

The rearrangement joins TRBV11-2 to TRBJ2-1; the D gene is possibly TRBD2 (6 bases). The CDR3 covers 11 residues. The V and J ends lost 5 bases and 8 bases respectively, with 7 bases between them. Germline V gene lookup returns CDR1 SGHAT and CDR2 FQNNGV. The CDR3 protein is CASSGGYEQFF. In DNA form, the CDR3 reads TGTGCCAGCAGCGGAGGGTATGAGCAGTTCTTC.

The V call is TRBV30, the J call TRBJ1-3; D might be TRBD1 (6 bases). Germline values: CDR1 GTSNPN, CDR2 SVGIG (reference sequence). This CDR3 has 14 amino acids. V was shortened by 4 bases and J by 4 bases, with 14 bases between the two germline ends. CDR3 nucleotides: TGTGCCTGGACCAGAAAGGGGGGAGGAAACACCATATATTTT. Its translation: CAWTRKGGGNTIYF.

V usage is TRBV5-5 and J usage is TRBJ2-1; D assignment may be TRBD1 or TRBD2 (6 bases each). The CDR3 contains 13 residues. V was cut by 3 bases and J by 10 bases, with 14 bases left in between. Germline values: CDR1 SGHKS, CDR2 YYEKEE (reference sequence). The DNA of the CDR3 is TGTGCCAGCAGCTCGAGGGGGGACGGCGAGCAGTTCTTC. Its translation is CASSSRGDGEQFF. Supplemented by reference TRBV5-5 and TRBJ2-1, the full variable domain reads DAGVTQSPTHLIKTRGQQVTLRCSPISGHKSVSWYQQVLGQGPQFIFQYYEKEERGRGNFPDRFSARQFPNYSSELNVNALLLGDSALYLCASSSRGDGEQFFGPGTRLTVL.

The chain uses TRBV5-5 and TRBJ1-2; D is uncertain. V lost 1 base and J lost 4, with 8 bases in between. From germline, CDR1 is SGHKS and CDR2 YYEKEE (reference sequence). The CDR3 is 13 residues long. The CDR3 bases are TGTGCCAGCAGCTTGCCCGGGCTCTATGGCTACACCTTC. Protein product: CASSLPGLYGYTF. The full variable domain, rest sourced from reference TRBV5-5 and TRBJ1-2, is DAGVTQSPTHLIKTRGQQVTLRCSPISGHKSVSWYQQVLGQGPQFIFQYYEKEERGRGNFPDRFSARQFPNYSSELNVNALLLGDSALYLCASSLPGLYGYTFGSGTRLTVV.

The CDR3 loop is CASSKVTDTQYF. The CDR3 DNA is TGTGCCAGCAGTAAGGTCACAGATACGCAGTATTTT. J is TRBJ2-3 and V is TRBV27, with D uncertain. Germline CDR1 is MNHEY and CDR2 is SMNVEV (reference sequence). V lost 5 bases, J lost 2 bases, and 5 bases lay in between. The CDR3 runs 12 residues.

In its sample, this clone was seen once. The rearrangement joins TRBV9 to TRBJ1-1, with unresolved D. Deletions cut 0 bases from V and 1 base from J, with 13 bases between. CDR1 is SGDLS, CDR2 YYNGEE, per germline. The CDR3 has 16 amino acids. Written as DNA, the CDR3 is TGTGCCAGCAGCGTAGGATCGGTTTGGGAGAACACTGAAGCTTTCTTT. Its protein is CASSVGSVWENTEAFF.